This TCR beta chain was sequenced in a study of cytotoxic CD8 clonotypes in ibrutinib-treated CLL. V shed 1 base and J shed 3 bases, with 15 bases lying between them. From germline, CDR1 is SGHNT and CDR2 YENEEA. This CDR3 has 16 residues. This clone was found once. The data were produced by immunoSEQ multiplex PCR, yet TCRdb's version contains in-frame clones alone and is incomplete. The data hold 150,000 or so clones, with 80% observed a single time. The chain joins TRBV11-3 to TRBJ2-5, with D perhaps TRBD1 (5 bases). This sequence originates from a human donor with chronic lymphocytic leukemia. Sequenced material: PBMCs, taken after 36 months of ibrutinib treatment. The CDR3 sequence is CASSLGLSGPKETQYF. For the CDR3, the DNA is TGTGCCAGCAGCTTAGGCCTGTCAGGGCCAAAAGAGACCCAGTACTTC.